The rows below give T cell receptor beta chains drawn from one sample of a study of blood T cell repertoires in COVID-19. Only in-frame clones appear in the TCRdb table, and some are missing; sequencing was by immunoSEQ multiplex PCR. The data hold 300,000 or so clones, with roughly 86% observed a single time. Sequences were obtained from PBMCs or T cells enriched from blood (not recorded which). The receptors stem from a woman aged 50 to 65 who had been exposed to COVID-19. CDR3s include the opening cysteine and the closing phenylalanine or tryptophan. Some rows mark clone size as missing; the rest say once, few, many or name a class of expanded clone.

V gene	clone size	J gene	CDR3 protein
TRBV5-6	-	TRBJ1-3	CASSLGTGYSGNTIYF
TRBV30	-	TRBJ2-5	CAWSRERSGRETQYF
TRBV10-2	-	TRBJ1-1	CASRVDRVFEAFF
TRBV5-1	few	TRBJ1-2	CASSIGTVAEGYTF
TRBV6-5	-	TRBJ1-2	CASSTVGQGSGYTF
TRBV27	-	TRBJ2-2	CASGAGVKTGELFF
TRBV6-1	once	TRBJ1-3	CASSEAPGTSWNTIYF
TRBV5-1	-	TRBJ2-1	CASSLAVVAGGDYNEQFF
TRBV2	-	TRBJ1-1	CASSGIDTPPEAFF
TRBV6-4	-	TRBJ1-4	CASSDYTNRREKLFF
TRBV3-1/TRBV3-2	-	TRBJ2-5	CASSDSGRQETQYF
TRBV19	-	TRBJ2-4	CASSVRGKNIQYF
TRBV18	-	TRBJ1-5	CASSPTLDRPNQPQHF
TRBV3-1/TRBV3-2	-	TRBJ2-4	CASSRDKGVAKNIQYF
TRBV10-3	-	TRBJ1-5	CAISLGGDGQPQHF
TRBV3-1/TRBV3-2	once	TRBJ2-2	CASSQDLIRGNYTGELFF
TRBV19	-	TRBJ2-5	CASSTRGVETQYF
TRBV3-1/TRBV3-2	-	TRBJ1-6	CASSQGFSQSPLHF
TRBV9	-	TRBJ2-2	CASSPYFDGYTTGELFF
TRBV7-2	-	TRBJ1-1	CASSVQGIIEAFF
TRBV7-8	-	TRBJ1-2	CASSRLSGLDGYTF
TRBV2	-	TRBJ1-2	CASSENRVYGYTF
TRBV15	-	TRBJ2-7	CATSRDGWDSPYEQYF
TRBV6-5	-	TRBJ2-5	CASSYSTGQETQYF
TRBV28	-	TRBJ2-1	CASRLSQGADNEQFF
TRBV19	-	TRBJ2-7	CASSITGDTFEQYF
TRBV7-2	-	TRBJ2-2	CASSLRAGVTTDNTGELFF
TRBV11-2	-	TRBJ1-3	CASKLEGSSGNTIYF
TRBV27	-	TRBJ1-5	CASRHSGGGGGNQPQHF
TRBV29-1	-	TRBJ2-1	CSVHRGNEQFF
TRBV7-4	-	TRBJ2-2	CASSPSTGGPNGTGELFF
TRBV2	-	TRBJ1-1	CASSDSLMNTEAFF
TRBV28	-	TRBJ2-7	CASSWRAESSYEQYF